A selection of T cell receptor beta chains follows, all from one sample in a study of technical replicates of blood from a handful of donors. Profiling relied on immunoSEQ multiplex PCR, and the TCRdb table lists in-frame clones only, not all of them. The profile shows tens of thousands of clones, around nine tenths of them singletons. The sample taken for sequencing was T cells isolated from PBMCs. All receptors come from a human donor in good health. Both conserved end residues are part of each CDR3. The D gene is left open where the match is weak. A row's size may be missing; if present it is once, few, many or a size class.

>TRBJ1-4|.|few|TRBV4-2
CASSQGREPPNEKLFF
TGTGCCAGCAGCCAAGGACGGGAACCCCCTAATGAAAAACTGTTTTTT
>TRBJ2-7|TRBD2|.|TRBV27
CASSLAASGTYEQYF
TGTGCCAGCAGTTTAGCGGCTAGCGGGACCTACGAGCAGTACTTC
>TRBJ1-2|TRBD1|few|TRBV15
CATSRLPGTGNYGYTF
TGTGCCACCAGCAGACTTCCCGGGACAGGGAACTATGGCTACACCTTC
>TRBJ2-1|TRBD2|.|TRBV7-3
CASSSVPSGTSSYNEQFF
TGTGCCAGCAGCTCGGTTCCTAGCGGGACGAGCTCCTACAATGAGCAGTTCTTC
>TRBJ2-7|.|once|TRBV12-2
CASRLDTSGEQYF
TGTGCAAGTCGCTTAGACACTAGCGGGGAGCAGTACTTC
>TRBJ2-3|.|.|TRBV29-1
CSAVTRLADTQYF
TGCAGCGCGGTGACTAGATTGGCAGATACGCAGTATTTT
>TRBJ1-1|TRBD1|.|TRBV5-6
CASSFGTAHSGLTEAFF
TGTGCCAGCAGCTTTGGGACAGCCCACTCCGGTCTAACTGAAGCTTTCTTT
>TRBJ1-1|.|.|TRBV6-1
CASSELFGGTEAFF
TGTGCCAGCAGTGAACTCTTCGGGGGCACTGAAGCTTTCTTT
>TRBJ2-1|TRBD2|.|TRBV4-1
CASSQVGLASKGQFF
TGCGCCAGCAGCCAAGTCGGACTAGCGAGCAAGGGACAGTTCTTC
>TRBJ2-7|.|.|TRBV7-2
CASSLGLGYEQYF
TGTGCCAGCAGCTTAGGACTGGGCTACGAGCAGTACTTC
>TRBJ1-5|.|.|TRBV27
CASSYSDSNQPQHF
TGTGCCAGCAGTTACAGTGATAGCAATCAGCCCCAGCATTTT
>TRBJ2-1|.|.|TRBV27
CASSLSMARPNEQFF
TGTGCCAGCAGTTTATCGATGGCTAGACCTAATGAGCAGTTCTTC
>TRBJ1-2|.|.|TRBV9
CASSPDGQPFYGYTF
TGTGCCAGCAGCCCCGATGGACAGCCCTTCTATGGCTACACCTTC
>TRBJ2-1|.|.|TRBV10-1
CASTLPLAREQFF
TGCGCCAGCACCCTTCCGCTAGCACGGGAGCAGTTCTTC
>TRBJ2-7|.|.|TRBV14
CASSQGRVPYEQYF
TGTGCCAGCAGCCAAGGCAGGGTCCCCTACGAGCAGTACTTC
>TRBJ1-5|.|.|TRBV6-6
CASSYGQWADQPQHF
TGTGCCAGCAGTTACGGGCAGTGGGCCGATCAGCCCCAGCATTTT
>TRBJ2-1|TRBD1|.|TRBV11-3
CASSKYRDREGNEQFF
TGTGCCAGCAGCAAATACCGGGACAGGGAGGGTAATGAGCAGTTCTTC
>TRBJ2-7|.|.|TRBV27
CASSTPAQGSHEQYF
TGTGCCAGCAGCACCCCGGCACAGGGCTCCCACGAGCAGTACTTC
>TRBJ1-1|.|.|TRBV27
CASSSDTLEAFF
TGTGCCAGCAGTTCCGACACCCTTGAAGCTTTCTTT
>TRBJ2-3|.|.|TRBV10-1
CASSGPPGRGTDTQYF
TGCGCCAGCAGCGGGCCTCCCGGGAGAGGGACAGATACGCAGTATTTT